This TCR beta chain was recovered during a study of blood T cell repertoires in COVID-19. Study-level background: Acute and convalescent COVID-19 specimens originated in the United States, Italy and Spain. From T cells, B-cell-depleted T cells, or PBMCs came the material, which was cDNA or gDNA.

In this sample, this clone turned up once. Per the germline V gene, CDR1 is LNHDA and CDR2 is SQIVND (reference sequence). CDR3 length equals 15 residues. The J segment lost 6 bases and the V segment lost 2 bases, leaving 5 bases of the junction unmatched. Original analysis: The authors estimated nucleated cell counts from reference gene primer amplification. Data came from immunoSEQ multiplex PCR; TCRdb stores just in-frame clones and leaves some out. V and J calls and clone size are copied from that table; D and trimming were computed from the DNA. The sample has tens of thousands of clones, just over 90% seen once.

The genes are TRBV19 and TRBJ2-7; 12 bases match TRBD1. This clonotype was sampled from a human donor in a cohort sampled during active COVID-19. Specimen: peripheral blood. The CDR3 coding sequence is TGTGCCAGTAGTATAATCGGGACAGGGGGCGCCGAGCAGTACTTC. It codes for CASSIIGTGGAEQYF.